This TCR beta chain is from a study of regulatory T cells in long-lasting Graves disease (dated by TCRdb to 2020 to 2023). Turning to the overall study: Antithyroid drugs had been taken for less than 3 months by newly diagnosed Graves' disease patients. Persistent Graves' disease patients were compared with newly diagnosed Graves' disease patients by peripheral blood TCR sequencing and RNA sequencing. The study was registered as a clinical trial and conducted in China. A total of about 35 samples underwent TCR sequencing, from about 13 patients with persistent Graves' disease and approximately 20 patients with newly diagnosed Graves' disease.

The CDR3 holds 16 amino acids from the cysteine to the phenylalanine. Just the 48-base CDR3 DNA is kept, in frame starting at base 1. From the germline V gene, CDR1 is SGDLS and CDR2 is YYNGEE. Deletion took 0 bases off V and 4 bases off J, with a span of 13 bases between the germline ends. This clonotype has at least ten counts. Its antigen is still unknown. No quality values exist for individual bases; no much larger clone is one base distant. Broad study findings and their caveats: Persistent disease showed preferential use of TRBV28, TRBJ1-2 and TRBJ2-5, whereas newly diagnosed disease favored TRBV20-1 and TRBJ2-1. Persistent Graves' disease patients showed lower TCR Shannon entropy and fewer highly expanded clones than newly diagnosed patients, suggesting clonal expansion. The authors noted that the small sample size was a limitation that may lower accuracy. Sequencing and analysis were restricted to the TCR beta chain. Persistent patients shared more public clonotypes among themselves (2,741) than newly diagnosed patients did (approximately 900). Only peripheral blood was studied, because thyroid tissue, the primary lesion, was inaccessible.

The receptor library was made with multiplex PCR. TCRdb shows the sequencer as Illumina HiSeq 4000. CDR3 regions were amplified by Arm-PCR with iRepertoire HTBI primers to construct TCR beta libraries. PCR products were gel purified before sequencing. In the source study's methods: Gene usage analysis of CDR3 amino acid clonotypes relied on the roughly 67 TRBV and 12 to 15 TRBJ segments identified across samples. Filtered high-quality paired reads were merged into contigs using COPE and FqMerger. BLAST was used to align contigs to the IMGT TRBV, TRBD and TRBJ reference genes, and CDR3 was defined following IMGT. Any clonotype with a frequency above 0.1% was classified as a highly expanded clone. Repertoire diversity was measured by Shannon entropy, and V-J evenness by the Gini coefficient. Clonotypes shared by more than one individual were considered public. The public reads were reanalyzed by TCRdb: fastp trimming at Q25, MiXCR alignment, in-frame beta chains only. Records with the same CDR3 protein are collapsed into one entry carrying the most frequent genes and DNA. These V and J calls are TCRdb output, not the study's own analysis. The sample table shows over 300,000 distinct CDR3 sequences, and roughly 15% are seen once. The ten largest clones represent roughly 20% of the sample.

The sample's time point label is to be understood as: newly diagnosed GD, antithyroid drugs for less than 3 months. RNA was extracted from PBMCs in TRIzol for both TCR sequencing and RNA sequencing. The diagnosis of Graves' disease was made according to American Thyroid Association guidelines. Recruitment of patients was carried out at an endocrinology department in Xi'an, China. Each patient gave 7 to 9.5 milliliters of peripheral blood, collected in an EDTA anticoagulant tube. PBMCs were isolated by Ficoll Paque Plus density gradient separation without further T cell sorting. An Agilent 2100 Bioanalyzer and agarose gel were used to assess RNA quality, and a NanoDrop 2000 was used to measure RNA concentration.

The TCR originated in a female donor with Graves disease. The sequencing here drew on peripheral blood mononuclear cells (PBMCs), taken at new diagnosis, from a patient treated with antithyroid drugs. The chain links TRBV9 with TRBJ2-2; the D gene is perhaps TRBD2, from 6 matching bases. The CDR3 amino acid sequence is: CASSVGVGGSTGELFF. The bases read TGTGCCAGCAGCGTAGGTGTGGGGGGTTCCACCGGGGAGCTGTTTTTT.